This T cell receptor beta chain came from a study of CD8 T cells in Susac syndrome. Germline CDR1 DFQATT, CDR2 SNEGSKA (reference sequence). V shed 5 bases and J shed 0 bases, with 17 bases lying between them. CDR3 length: 16 amino acids. RNA totalling about 0.45 to 1 ug underwent reverse transcription with random hexamers. TCRdb processed the immunoSEQ multiplex PCR reads anew with MiXCR; each CDR3 protein has one entry. The sample yields 150,000 to 200,000 distinct CDR3 sequences, about 96% seen once. Of note for this clonotype: Antigen: not known.

Study findings and constraints: There was no clonal expansion in the CD4+ T cell repertoires of Susac syndrome.

The sequenced sample was CD4+ T cells from PBMCs. The clonotype originates from a human donor with Susac syndrome. The gene calls are TRBV20-1 and TRBJ2-1, with D possibly TRBD1 on 6 matching bases. DNA for the CDR3: TGCAGTGCTCGTCCAAGGGGGTGGTTCTCCTACAATGAGCAGTTCTTC. Protein product: CSARPRGWFSYNEQFF.